Sequencing of this T cell receptor (beta chain) was carried out in a study of blood T cells in healthy people across ages. The study's findings and limits: Both higher diversity and more naive CD4+ cells marked long-lived donors when set against aged donors. CMV status of donors was unknown, possibly confounding expanded clonotype changes.

Peripheral blood from each donor was collected in a volume of approximately 9.5 milliliters. Combining a sample-barcoded 5' primer with a J-beta primer mix, a second PCR ran for about 7 to 12 cycles. Every molecule of cDNA carried a tag from a template-switch adaptor with 12 random nucleotides. Each CDR3 protein gets one entry after TCRdb re-called the 5' RACE reads with MiXCR. The data contain 580,000 or so distinct CDR3 sequences, around 50% of them singletons. On this clonotype itself: Its cognate antigen is unknown. This sequence may be a read error, since a much larger clone differs from it by one base.

Per germline, CDR1 MNHNY and CDR2 SVGAGI (reference sequence). The CDR3 covers 13 residues. Material for sequencing was blood. This clonotype was obtained from a man older than 75 in good health. The J gene is TRBJ1-6, the V gene TRBV6-6; D call uncertain. The CDR3: CASSSVENLPLHF. DNA of the CDR3: TGTGCCAGCAGTTCCGTAGAGAATTTACCCCTCCACTTT.